This T cell receptor (beta chain) was documented in a study of cytomegalovirus exposure and HLA in healthy donors. As for the study in general: Among several hundred genotyped donors, roughly 80% fell in the Caucasian-associated ancestry cluster.

Germline V lookup: CDR1 SEHNR, CDR2 FQNEAQ (reference sequence). CDR3 size: 16 residues. The trim removed 5 bases at V and 4 bases at J, leaving 9 bases unmatched. Findings and caveats of the study: Among donors in an Asian-associated ancestry cluster, a later analysis reportedly found fewer N-insertions than the roughly 700-donor mean. As a later analysis revealed, most CMV-associated TCR beta chains appeared HLA-restricted.

PCR amplification relied on 60 Vbeta primers (plus 13 Jbeta primers). Sequencing used immunoSEQ multiplex PCR; TCRdb keeps in-frame clones, though not all of them. This sample has some 150,000 clones; approximately 81% occur once, and the top ten carry approximately 7%. For this clone: Antigen: not known.

Sequencing was carried out using PBMCs. The gene calls are TRBV7-9 and TRBJ2-1; TRBD1 agrees at 9 bases. This receptor was obtained from a woman aged 25 to 45 in good health and CMV-seropositive. CDR3 sequence reads: CASSPQDRGTYNEQFF. The DNA for the CDR3 is TGTGCCAGCAGCCCCCAGGACAGGGGAACTTACAATGAGCAGTTCTTC.